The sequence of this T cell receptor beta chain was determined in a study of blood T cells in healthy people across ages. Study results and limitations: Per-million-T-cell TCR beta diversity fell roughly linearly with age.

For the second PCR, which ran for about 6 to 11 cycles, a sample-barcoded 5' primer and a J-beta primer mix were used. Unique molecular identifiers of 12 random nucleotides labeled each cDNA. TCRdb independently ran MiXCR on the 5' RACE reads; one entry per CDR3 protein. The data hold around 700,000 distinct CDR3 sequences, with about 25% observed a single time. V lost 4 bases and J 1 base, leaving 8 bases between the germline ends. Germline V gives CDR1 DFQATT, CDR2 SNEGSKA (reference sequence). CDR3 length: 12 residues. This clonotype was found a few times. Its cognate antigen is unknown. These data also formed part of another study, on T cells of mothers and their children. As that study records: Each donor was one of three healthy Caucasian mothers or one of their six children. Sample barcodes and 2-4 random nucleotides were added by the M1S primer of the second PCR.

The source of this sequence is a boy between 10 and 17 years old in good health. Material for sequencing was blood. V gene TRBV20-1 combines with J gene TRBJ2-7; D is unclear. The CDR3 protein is CSANRGSYEQYF. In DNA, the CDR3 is TGCAGTGCTAATCGTGGGTCCTACGAGCAGTACTTC.